These T cell receptor beta chains were read from a single sample in a study of blood T cell repertoires in COVID-19. Profiled with immunoSEQ multiplex PCR; TCRdb holds only in-frame clones, not every one. The sample yields roughly 250,000 clones, 75% to 85% seen once. The specimen sequenced was peripheral blood. These receptors all stem from a woman between 45 and 60 years old with acute or convalescent COVID-19. CDR3s include the opening cysteine and the closing phenylalanine or tryptophan. A D gene is named only where the DNA matches it firmly. The size entry is marked missing in some rows and otherwise reads once, few, many or a size class.

DNA | CDR3 | J | D | V | size
TGTGCCAGCAGCACGGCCGGGACAAGCTCCTACGAGCAGTACTTC | CASSTAGTSSYEQYF | TRBJ2-7 | . | TRBV6-2/TRBV6-3 | .
TGTGCCAGCAGCCAAGGACAGGACACAGATACGCAGTATTTT | CASSQGQDTDTQYF | TRBJ2-3 | . | TRBV3-1/TRBV3-2 | .
TGTGCCAGCAGCCCCTACCCGCGTCGCCAAGAGACCCAGTACTTC | CASSPYPRRQETQYF | TRBJ2-5 | . | TRBV3-1/TRBV3-2 | .
TGTGCCAGTAGCGGGGGCCTCGGCGAGCAGTACTTC | CASSGGLGEQYF | TRBJ2-7 | TRBD2 | TRBV3-1/TRBV3-2 | .
TGTGCCAGCAGTTCTGGGACAGGGGCGACCTACGAGCAGTACTTC | CASSSGTGATYEQYF | TRBJ2-7 | TRBD1 | TRBV25-1 | few
TGTGCCAGTAGTAGGGGCAGGGCCGTGAACACTGAAGCTTTCTTT | CASSRGRAVNTEAFF | TRBJ1-1 | . | TRBV19 | few
TGTGCCAGCAGTGAGCTAGCGGGGGGGACCAATGAGCAGTTCTTC | CASSELAGGTNEQFF | TRBJ2-1 | TRBD2 | TRBV6-4 | .
TGTGCCAGCAGCCAAGATAGCGGGGGGGGCGGCACCGGGGAGCTGTTTTTT | CASSQDSGGGGTGELFF | TRBJ2-2 | TRBD2 | TRBV4-2 | .
TGTGCCAGCAGCCTCTTAGCAGATGAGCAGTTCTTC | CASSLLADEQFF | TRBJ2-1 | . | TRBV3-1/TRBV3-2 | .
TGCGCCAGCACCCCGGGGGTTCTCAGGGGGCTTGGCGGGAGTAACACAGATACGCAGTATTTT | CASTPGVLRGLGGSNTDTQYF | TRBJ2-3 | . | TRBV5-1 | few
TGCGCCAGCAGCCAAGTCAGGGGAGAGACCCAGTACTTC | CASSQVRGETQYF | TRBJ2-5 | . | TRBV4-1 | .
TGTGCCAGTACCACCCAGCTGACAGGATCGAACGGCTACACCTTC | CASTTQLTGSNGYTF | TRBJ1-2 | . | TRBV19 | .
TGTGCCAGCAGCCAAGGAGGGGGCTTGAGCACCGGGGAGCTGTTTTTT | CASSQGGGLSTGELFF | TRBJ2-2 | . | TRBV7-3 | .
TGCAGTGCTAGACTACGGGTTAACTACACCTTC | CSARLRVNYTF | TRBJ1-2 | . | TRBV20-1 | .
TGTGCCAGCAGCTTCCGGGACAGGGGGAGTGAAAAACTGTTTTTT | CASSFRDRGSEKLFF | TRBJ1-4 | TRBD1 | TRBV5-5 | once
TGTGCCAGTACCTCGCGGTGGACAGGGGGCGCTGCCCAAGAGACCCAGTACTTC | CASTSRWTGGAAQETQYF | TRBJ2-5 | TRBD1 | TRBV19 | .
TGTGCCAGTACGACAGGGACTAATTCACCCCTCCACTTT | CASTTGTNSPLHF | TRBJ1-6 | TRBD1 | TRBV19 | few
TGTGCCAGCAGCAAACGCGGACAGGGGGCGGGAGAGCAGTACTTC | CASSKRGQGAGEQYF | TRBJ2-7 | . | TRBV21-1 | .
TGTGCCAGCAGTTTAGCGGCTCCGGGACAGGGGGAACTCAATCAGCCCCAGCATTTT | CASSLAAPGQGELNQPQHF | TRBJ1-5 | TRBD1 | TRBV28 | once
TGTGCCAGCAGCTTTTCACAAACCAATCAGCCCCAGCATTTT | CASSFSQTNQPQHF | TRBJ1-5 | . | TRBV5-6 | .
TGTGCCAGCAGGCCGACGGACAGGGCTCAAGAGACCCAGTACTTC | CASRPTDRAQETQYF | TRBJ2-5 | TRBD1 | TRBV28 | .
TGTGCCAGTTCCGGCCGGGGAAAGAGCTCACCCCTCCACTTT | CASSGRGKSSPLHF | TRBJ1-6 | . | TRBV28 | .